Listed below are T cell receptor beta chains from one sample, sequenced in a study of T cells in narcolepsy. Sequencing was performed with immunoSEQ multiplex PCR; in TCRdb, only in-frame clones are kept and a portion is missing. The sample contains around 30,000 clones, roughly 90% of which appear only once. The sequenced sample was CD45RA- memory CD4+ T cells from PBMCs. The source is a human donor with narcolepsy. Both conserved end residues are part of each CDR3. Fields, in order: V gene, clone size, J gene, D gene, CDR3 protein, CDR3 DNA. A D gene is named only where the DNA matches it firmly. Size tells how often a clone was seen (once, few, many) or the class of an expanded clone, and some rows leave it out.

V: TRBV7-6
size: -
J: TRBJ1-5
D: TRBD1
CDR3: CASSPSPTGGQPQHF
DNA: TGTGCCAGCAGCCCGAGCCCGACAGGGGGTCAGCCCCAGCATTTT

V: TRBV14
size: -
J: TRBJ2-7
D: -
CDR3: CASSPSWGNYEQYF
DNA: TGTGCCAGCAGCCCCTCGTGGGGCAACTACGAGCAGTACTTC

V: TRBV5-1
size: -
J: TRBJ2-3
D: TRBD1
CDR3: CASSRSGTGLVADTQYF
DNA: TGCGCCAGCAGCCGTTCCGGGACAGGGCTAGTAGCAGATACGCAGTATTTT

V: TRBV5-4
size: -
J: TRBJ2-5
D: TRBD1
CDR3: CASSTQGKETQYF
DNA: TGTGCCAGCAGCACACAGGGGAAAGAGACCCAGTACTTC

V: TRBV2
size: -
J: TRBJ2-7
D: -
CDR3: CASSPLAGGEQYF
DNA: TGTGCCAGCAGTCCTCTCGCAGGCGGCGAGCAGTACTTC

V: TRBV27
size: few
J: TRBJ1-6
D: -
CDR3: CASSLSHRSSPLHF
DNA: TGTGCCAGCAGTTTATCGCACAGGAGCTCACCCCTCCACTTT

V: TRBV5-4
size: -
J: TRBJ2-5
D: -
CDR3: CASSRGSGGGETQYF
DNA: TGTGCCAGCAGTAGAGGTAGCGGAGGAGGGGAGACCCAGTACTTC

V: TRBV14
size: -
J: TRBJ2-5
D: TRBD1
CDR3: CASSLPGQGAGQEAQYF
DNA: TGTGCCAGCAGCCTACCGGGACAGGGGGCGGGCCAAGAGGCCCAGTACTTC

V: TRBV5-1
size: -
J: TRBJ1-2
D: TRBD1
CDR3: CASSLAGTGGGYTF
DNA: TGCGCCAGCAGCTTGGCCGGGACAGGGGGTGGCTACACCTTC

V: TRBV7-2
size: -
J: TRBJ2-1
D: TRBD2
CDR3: CASSKPGLAGVNEQFF
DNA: TGTGCCAGCAGCAAACCGGGACTAGCGGGAGTTAATGAGCAGTTCTTC

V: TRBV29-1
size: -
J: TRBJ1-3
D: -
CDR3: CSVFNSGGNTIYF
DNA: TGCAGCGTTTTTAACAGCGGTGGAAACACCATATATTTT

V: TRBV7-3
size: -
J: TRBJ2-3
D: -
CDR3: CASSPTFGSSTDTQYF
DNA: TGTGCCAGCAGCCCGACGTTTGGCTCTAGCACAGATACGCAGTATTTT

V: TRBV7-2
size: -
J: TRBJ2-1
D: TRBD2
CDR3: CASTISGRAGAYNEQFF
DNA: TGTGCCAGTACAATTAGCGGGAGGGCCGGGGCCTACAATGAGCAGTTCTTC

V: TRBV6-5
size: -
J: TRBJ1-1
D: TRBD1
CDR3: CASSEVTGMAEAFF
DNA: TGTGCCAGCAGTGAAGTGACAGGGATGGCTGAAGCTTTCTTT

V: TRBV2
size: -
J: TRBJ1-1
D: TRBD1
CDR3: CASSAGGVGTEAFF
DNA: TGTGCCAGCAGTGCAGGGGGGGTAGGCACTGAAGCTTTCTTT

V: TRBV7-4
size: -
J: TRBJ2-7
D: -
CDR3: CASTQRAHYEQYF
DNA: TGTGCCAGCACTCAGCGTGCACACTACGAGCAGTACTTC

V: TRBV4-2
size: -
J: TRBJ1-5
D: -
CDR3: CASSQDGGQPQHF
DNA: TGTGCCAGCAGCCAAGATGGGGGTCAGCCCCAGCATTTT

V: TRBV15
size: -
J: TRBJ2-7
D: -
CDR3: CATPYQGPAGEQYF
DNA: TGTGCCACCCCCTACCAGGGGCCAGCTGGAGAGCAGTACTTC

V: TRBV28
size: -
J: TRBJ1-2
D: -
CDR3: CASSLGGQGNGYTF
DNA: TGTGCCAGCAGTTTAGGAGGACAAGGGAATGGCTACACCTTC

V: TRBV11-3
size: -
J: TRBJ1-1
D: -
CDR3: CASSLGQNTEAFF
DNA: TGTGCCAGCAGCTTAGGACAGAACACTGAAGCTTTCTTT

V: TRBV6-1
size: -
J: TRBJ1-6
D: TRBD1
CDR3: CASSGGQGVGPLHF
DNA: TGTGCCAGCAGTGGGGGACAGGGGGTAGGGCCCCTCCACTTT

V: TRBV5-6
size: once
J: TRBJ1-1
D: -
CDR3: CASSLGREAFF
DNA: TGTGCCAGCAGCTTGGGTAGGGAAGCTTTCTTT

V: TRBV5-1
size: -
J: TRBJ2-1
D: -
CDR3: CASSSAVEQFF
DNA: TGCGCCAGCAGCTCAGCGGTTGAGCAGTTCTTC

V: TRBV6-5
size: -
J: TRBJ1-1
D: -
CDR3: CASSSTVNTEAFF
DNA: TGTGCCAGCAGTTCGACAGTGAACACTGAAGCTTTCTTT

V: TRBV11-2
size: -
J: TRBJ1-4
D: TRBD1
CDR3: CASSLGYRGANEKLFF
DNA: TGTGCCAGCAGCTTAGGGTACAGGGGAGCGAACGAAAAACTGTTTTTT

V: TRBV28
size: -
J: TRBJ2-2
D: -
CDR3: CASRGAPTGELFF
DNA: TGTGCCAGCCGGGGGGCGCCCACCGGGGAGCTGTTTTTT

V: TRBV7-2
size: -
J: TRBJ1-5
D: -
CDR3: CASGLRVGHQPQHF
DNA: TGTGCCAGCGGACTGAGAGTCGGCCATCAGCCCCAGCATTTT

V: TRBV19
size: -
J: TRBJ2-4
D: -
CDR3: CASSFSVSGNIQYF
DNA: TGTGCCAGTAGTTTTAGCGTATCGGGAAACATTCAGTACTTC

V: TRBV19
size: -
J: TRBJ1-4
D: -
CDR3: CASNVEGAGNGKLFF
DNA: TGTGCCAGTAATGTGGAAGGGGCAGGTAATGGAAAACTGTTTTTT

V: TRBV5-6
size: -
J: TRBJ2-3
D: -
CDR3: CASSSAGRLGTDTQYF
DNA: TGTGCCAGCAGCTCCGCTGGGCGGTTAGGCACAGATACGCAGTATTTT

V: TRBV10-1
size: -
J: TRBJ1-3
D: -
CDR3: CASSEFLEVSGNTIYF
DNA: TGCGCCAGCAGTGAATTCCTGGAGGTCTCTGGAAACACCATATATTTT

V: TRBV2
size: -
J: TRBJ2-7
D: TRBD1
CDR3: CASRRNRDRTYEQYF
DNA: TGTGCCAGCAGGAGAAACCGGGACAGGACTTACGAGCAGTACTTC

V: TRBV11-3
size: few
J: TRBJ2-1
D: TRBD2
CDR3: CASSRTSGSSYNEQFF
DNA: TGTGCCAGCAGTCGGACTAGCGGTTCCTCCTACAATGAGCAGTTCTTC

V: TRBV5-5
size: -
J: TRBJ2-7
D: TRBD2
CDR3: CASSSTSGSLFEQYF
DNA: TGTGCCAGCAGCTCGACTAGCGGGAGTCTTTTCGAGCAGTACTTC

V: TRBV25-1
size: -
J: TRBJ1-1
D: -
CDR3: CASRGNSRWIPEAFF
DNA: TGTGCCAGCAGAGGAAACAGCCGTTGGATACCTGAAGCTTTCTTT

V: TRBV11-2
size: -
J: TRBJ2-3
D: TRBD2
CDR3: CASSPWVAGGTDTQYF
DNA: TGTGCCAGCAGCCCTTGGGTGGCGGGAGGAACAGATACGCAGTATTTT

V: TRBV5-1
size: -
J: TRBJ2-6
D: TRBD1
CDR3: CASSLAGTGVAGANVLTF
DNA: TGCGCCAGCAGCTTGGCCGGGACAGGGGTAGCAGGGGCCAACGTCCTGACTTTC

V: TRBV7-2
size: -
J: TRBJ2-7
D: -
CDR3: CASSSQGRREQYF
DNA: TGTGCCAGCAGCTCACAGGGACGGAGGGAGCAGTACTTC